The 17 T cell receptor beta chains below were found in one sample sequenced in a study of PD-1 blockade in classical Hodgkin lymphoma. The repertoire was sequenced with immunoSEQ multiplex PCR; TCRdb's copy has only in-frame clones and lacks some. The sample has almost 5,000 clones; over 60% are singletons. Indicated time point: cycle 4 day 1 (C4D1), after more than five weeks of nivolumab. Every patient experienced relapse after autologous stem cell transplantation, and brentuximab vedotin exposure varied. Thawed PBMCs were the source of CD8+ T cells, obtained through magnetic negative selection. The sample here was CD8+ T cells from blood, taken before the fourth cycle of nivolumab. These receptors all come from a human donor with classical Hodgkin lymphoma.

The V gene is TRBV15, the J gene TRBJ2-5, with 11 bases matching TRBD2. Germline CDR1 reads LNHNV; CDR2 reads YYDKDF (reference sequence). This CDR3 is 15 amino acids long. V dropped 7 bases and J dropped 7; count of bases not matched to a gene: 11. DNA for the CDR3: TGTGCCACCATTTCCTTAGCGGGAGGGCCAGGGACCCAGTACTTC. As protein: CATISLAGGPGTQYF.

CDR3 in amino acids: CASQTIMRTEAFF. The CDR3 DNA reads TGTGCCAGCCAGACAATAATGAGGACTGAAGCTTTCTTT. This chain joins TRBV27 and TRBJ1-1; D is uncertain. The germline V gene has CDR1 MNHEY and CDR2 SMNVEV (reference sequence). CDR3 size: 13 residues. The V end was cut by 8 bases, the J end by 5 bases, with 15 bases between.

The chain has TRBV11-2 and TRBJ2-7; D may be TRBD2 (5 bases). Germline V gives CDR1 SGHAT, CDR2 FQNNGV. The germline V and J ends were trimmed by 3 bases and 3 bases, with 12 bases remaining between them. This CDR3 is 14 amino acids long. The CDR3 reads CASSLGGFRYEQYF. For the CDR3, the DNA is TGTGCCAGCAGCTTGGGCGGGTTTCGCTACGAGCAGTACTTC.

The chain links TRBV2 to TRBJ1-4; D possibly corresponds to TRBD1 (5 bases). The CDR3 contains 15 residues. Trimming took 4 bases from V and 1 from J, leaving 10 bases between them. Germline V lookup: CDR1 SNHLY, CDR2 FYNNEI. This CDR3 reads CASSGVTETNEKLFF. The CDR3 coding sequence is TGTGCCAGCAGTGGGGTGACAGAAACTAATGAAAAACTGTTTTTT.

By share, this clone counts as large. V gene TRBV6-5 combines with J gene TRBJ1-5; D call uncertain. CDR1 MNHEY and CDR2 SVGAGI come from the germline V gene. This CDR3 is built from 13 residues. With 6 bases removed from V and 5 bases from J, the gap between germline ends came to 11 bases. The CDR3 nucleotides read TGTGCCAGCAGAAGTGGGAGTTATCAGCCCCAGCATTTT. Its protein is CASRSGSYQPQHF.

The rearrangement uses TRBV7-9 and TRBJ2-7, with D possibly TRBD1 on 5 matching bases. This CDR3 has 16 residues. V lost 3 bases, J lost 0 bases, and 15 bases lay in between. Germline V gives CDR1 SEHNR, CDR2 FQNEAQ (reference sequence). This CDR3 reads CASSLATANPSYEQYF. DNA for the CDR3: TGTGCCAGCAGCTTGGCGACAGCAAACCCCTCCTACGAGCAGTACTTC.

This chain links TRBV6-5 with TRBJ2-1, with 11 bases that match TRBD2. V lost 0 bases and J lost 10; bases outside the gene matches: 5. This CDR3 has 15 amino acids. In germline, CDR1 is MNHEY, CDR2 SVGAGI. The chain's CDR3 is CASSYSLGTSGEQFF. Here the CDR3 DNA reads TGTGCCAGCAGTTACTCGCTGGGGACTAGCGGCGAGCAGTTCTTC.

The chain carries TRBV6-1 and TRBJ2-7; D not resolved. V shed 10 bases and J shed 3 bases, with 7 bases lying between them. The CDR3 has 10 amino acids. The germline gives CDR1 MNHNS, CDR2 SASEGT. For the CDR3, the DNA is TGTGCCACCGGATACTACGAGCAGTACTTC. Translated, it gives CATGYYEQYF.

The chain links TRBV27 to TRBJ2-5, with TRBD2 matching over 7 bases. The CDR3 loop spans 17 amino acids. The germline V gene encodes CDR1 MNHEY and CDR2 SMNVEV (reference sequence). With 1 base clipped from V and 5 bases from J, the junction kept 13 bases outside the gene matches. The CDR3 region has the DNA TGTGCCAGCAGTTTATTTGCGGGAGTTGTCCATATGGAGACCCAGTACTTC. This gives the protein CASSLFAGVVHMETQYF.

This clone came up a few times. The gene calls are TRBV6-1 and TRBJ1-3; unclear D gene. The V gene's germline CDR1 is MNHNS and CDR2 SASEGT. This CDR3 comprises 15 residues. Trimming took 7 bases from V and 0 from J, leaving 13 bases between them. The CDR3 DNA sequence: TGTGCCAGCACAATCTCAGTAACCTCTGGAAACACCATATATTTT. The encoded protein is CASTISVTSGNTIYF.

V is TRBV15 and J is TRBJ2-1; D uncertain. The germline gives CDR1 LNHNV, CDR2 YYDKDF (reference sequence). The CDR3 has 15 amino acids. The V end lost 0 bases, the J end lost 8 bases, and 14 bases lay between the germline ends. This CDR3 reads CATSRDRARMDEQFF. The CDR3 nucleotides are TGTGCCACCAGCAGAGATAGGGCCAGGATGGATGAGCAGTTCTTC.

The genes are TRBV18 and TRBJ2-2, with D perhaps matching TRBD1 or TRBD2 (6 bases each). The CDR3 has 15 amino acids. Germline CDR1 reads KGHSH; CDR2 reads LQKENI. V dropped 3 bases and J dropped 7 bases, with 15 bases sitting between them. DNA for the CDR3: TGTGCCAGCTCACCGCGGGACACCGCTATCGGGGAGCTGTTTTTT. This sequence encodes CASSPRDTAIGELFF.

The J gene is TRBJ2-6, the V gene TRBV7-9, with D unclear. Trimming took 2 bases from V and 3 from J, leaving 8 bases between them. Germline V lookup: CDR1 SEHNR, CDR2 FQNEAQ (reference sequence). This CDR3 comprises 15 residues. CDR3 loop: CASSLSPLGANVLTF. For the CDR3, the DNA is TGTGCCAGCAGCTTAAGTCCCCTTGGGGCCAACGTCCTGACTTTC.

This chain links TRBV5-4 with TRBJ1-1; D is perhaps TRBD1 (5 bases). The CDR3 extends over 13 amino acids. The V and J ends lost 4 bases and 8 bases respectively, with 15 bases between them. CDR1 SGHNT and CDR2 YYREEE come from the germline V gene (reference sequence). CDR3: CASSLGMGEEAFF. The CDR3 DNA reads as TGTGCCAGCAGCCTCGGGATGGGGGAAGAAGCTTTCTTT.

V usage is TRBV4-1 and J usage is TRBJ2-2, with 8 bases lining up with TRBD2. Germline CDR1 MGHRA, CDR2 YSYEKL. This CDR3 has 15 residues. V was pared by 4 bases and J by 5 bases, with 6 bases of the junction left unmatched. The CDR3 is CASSPRASGTGELFF. The CDR3 coding sequence is TGCGCCAGCAGCCCTCGGGCTAGCGGGACCGGGGAGCTGTTTTTT.

This clone was seen a single time. The V call is TRBV5-8, the J call TRBJ2-1; D ambiguous. The length of the CDR3 is 14 residues. Germline loops: CDR1 SGHTS, CDR2 YDEGEE. The ends were cut back, 0 bases at V and 0 bases at J, with 4 bases in the middle. The CDR3: CASSLEGSYNEQFF. The CDR3 DNA reads TGTGCCAGCAGCTTGGAGGGCTCCTACAATGAGCAGTTCTTC.

V gene TRBV2 combines with J gene TRBJ1-1; the D is unclear. V dropped 7 bases and J dropped 1 base, with 13 bases sitting between them. The length of the CDR3 is 14 residues. CDR1 and CDR2 from the germline V gene are SNHLY and FYNNEI. Here the CDR3 reads CASTPRAGNTEAFF. In DNA, the CDR3 is TGTGCCAGCACCCCTCGGGCGGGGAACACTGAAGCTTTCTTT.